This TCR beta chain was obtained from a study of tumor-infiltrating lymphocytes in localized non-small cell lung cancer. Broader study findings: No link was found between tumor T-cell fraction and recurrence-free survival. TCR sequencing covered a subset of patients with enough tissue.

TCRdb's table, derived via immunoSEQ multiplex PCR, lists solely in-frame clones and lacks some. The table records around 16,000 clones, 73% of them present only once. Worth noting for this clone: Its target is not known.

Germline CDR1 and CDR2: SGHKS and YYEKEE (reference sequence). V shed 5 bases, J shed 0 bases, and the junction held 8 bases outside the gene matches. The CDR3 runs to 16 residues. The TCR sequence derives from a human donor with non-small cell lung cancer. Sequenced input: lung tumor tissue. The chain is built from TRBV5-5 and TRBJ1-5; 7 nucleotides line up with TRBD1. In nucleotides, the CDR3 is TGTGCCAGCAGTCCGAGAGGGGGCTATAGCAATCAGCCCCAGCATTTT. Protein sequence: CASSPRGGYSNQPQHF.